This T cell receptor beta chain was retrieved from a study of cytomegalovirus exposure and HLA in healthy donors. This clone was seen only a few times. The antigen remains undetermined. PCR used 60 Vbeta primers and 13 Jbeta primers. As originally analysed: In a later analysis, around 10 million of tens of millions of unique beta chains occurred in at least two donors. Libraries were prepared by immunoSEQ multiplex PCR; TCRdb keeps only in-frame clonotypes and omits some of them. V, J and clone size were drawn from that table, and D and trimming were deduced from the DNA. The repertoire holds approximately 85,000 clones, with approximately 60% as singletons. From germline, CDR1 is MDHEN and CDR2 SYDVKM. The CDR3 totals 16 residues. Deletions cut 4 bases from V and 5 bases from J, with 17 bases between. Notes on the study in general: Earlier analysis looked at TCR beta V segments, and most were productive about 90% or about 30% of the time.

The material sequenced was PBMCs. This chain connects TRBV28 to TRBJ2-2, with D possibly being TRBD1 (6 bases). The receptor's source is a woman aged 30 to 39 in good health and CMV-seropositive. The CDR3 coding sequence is TGTGCCAGCAGTTCTGCCGACAGGTTGTTAACCGGGGAGCTGTTTTTT. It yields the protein CASSSADRLLTGELFF.